The clone carrying this TCR beta chain was counted ten times or more. This sample was included in a study of tumor-infiltrating lymphocytes in primary liver carcinoma. Starting material of around 460 ng total RNA yielded TCR beta cDNA via a constant-region primer. Slightly modified ARM-PCR, run as three nested multiplex PCR rounds, produced the TCR beta libraries. Each of the first two PCR rounds ran nine to ten cycles with TRBV1-TRBV30 forward and C-beta reverse primers. One entry per CDR3 protein results from TCRdb running MiXCR on the multiplex PCR reads. This table has about 320,000 distinct CDR3 sequences, more than 55% appearing once. Researchers drew blood RNA from unsorted whole blood and extracted germline DNA as well. CDR1 and CDR2 (germline): MNHNS, SASEGT. The CDR3 runs 14 residues. Trimming left V 6 bases short and J 5 bases short, with 14 bases between.

Material: peripheral blood. The sequence came from a man aged 40-50 years with primary liver carcinoma and hepatitis B virus infection. This sequence joins TRBV6-1 and TRBJ2-1; D is possibly TRBD2 (6 bases). The CDR3 nucleotides read TGTGCCAGCAGCGTATGGGGGGATAACAATGAGCAGTTCTTC. Residues: CASSVWGDNNEQFF.